This passage covers 6 T cell receptor beta chains from one sample sequenced in a study of early T cells in non-severe SARS-CoV-2 infection. TCRdb reprocessed the 5' RACE reads via MiXCR and lists one record per CDR3 protein. The sample holds tens of thousands of distinct CDR3 sequences, about 11% seen once. Material for sequencing was whole blood. The receptors were gathered from an adult who was a healthcare worker with PCR-confirmed SARS-CoV-2 infection or an uninfected control (not recorded which).

This clonotype was counted at least ten times. The chain combines TRBV11-3 with TRBJ2-1; 15 bases fit TRBD2. The J segment lost 7 bases and the V segment lost 1 base, leaving 11 bases of the junction unmatched. The CDR3 runs to 19 residues. Germline-derived CDR1 and CDR2 are SGHNT and YENEEA. The CDR3 is CASSLGSGTSGRRMNEQFF. In DNA form, the CDR3 reads TGTGCCAGCAGCTTAGGGTCGGGGACTAGCGGGAGGAGGATGAATGAGCAGTTCTTC.

This clonotype came up many times. The V call is TRBV25-1, the J call TRBJ2-5; TRBD1 aligns across 9 bases. The germline gives CDR1 MGHDK, CDR2 SYGVNS. V lost 4 bases, J lost 2 bases, and 5 bases stayed unmatched. This CDR3 has 15 amino acids. CDR3 residues: CASSVGGTGQETQYF. As DNA, the CDR3 is TGTGCCAGCAGTGTTGGTGGGACAGGGCAAGAGACCCAGTACTTC.

This clonotype was found a few times. The rearrangement uses TRBV19 and TRBJ2-7; maybe TRBD2 (5 bases). The CDR3 covers 14 residues. V was trimmed by 4 bases and J by 2 bases, leaving 12 bases between them. Per germline, CDR1 LNHDA and CDR2 SQIVND (reference sequence). The CDR3 DNA reads as TGTGCCAGTAGTACCTATGAGGGCACCTACGAGCAGTACTTC. Its translation: CASSTYEGTYEQYF.

This clonotype showed up many times. The rearrangement uses TRBV20-1 and TRBJ2-7, with 9 bases matching TRBD2. Trimming took 3 bases from V and 4 from J; bases not matched to a gene: 16. Germline V gene lookup returns CDR1 DFQATT and CDR2 SNEGSKA (reference sequence). The CDR3 is made up of 17 amino acids. CDR3: CSASPLRGRGGYYEQYF. Written as DNA, the CDR3 is TGCAGTGCTAGCCCGCTGCGCGGGAGGGGAGGTTATTACGAGCAGTACTTC.

Only a few counts were recorded for this clonotype. This chain uses TRBV11-1 with TRBJ2-1; TRBD1 matches at 8 bases. Germline assignment: CDR1 SGHAT and CDR2 FQDESV (reference sequence). Unmatched junction bases numbered 15, after V lost 0 bases and J lost 5 bases. The length of the CDR3 is 19 residues. In DNA, the CDR3 is TGTGCCAGCAGCTTAGCCCTCTATACCTGGGGACAGGTCCACAATGAGCAGTTCTTC. Amino acid sequence: CASSLALYTWGQVHNEQFF.

The chain couples TRBV7-2 to TRBJ2-3; D may be TRBD1 (6 bases). Trimming left V 1 base short and J 4 bases short, with 18 bases between. CDR3 size: 17 residues. The germline V gene has CDR1 SGHTA and CDR2 FQGNSA. CDR3 loop: CASSLGSGTGIADTQYF. CDR3 in DNA: TGTGCCAGCAGCTTAGGTTCGGGTACAGGGATTGCAGATACGCAGTATTTT.